What follows is one TCR beta chain and its context. Its antigen is unidentified. Time point described: blood from clinic visit 5 months post-surgery; TSC patient then seizure free. Only cases whose brain tissue showed the highest T cell transcript signatures were sequenced. Pre-surgery treatment included at least one anti-epileptic drug. This specimen comes from a study of brain T cells in children with intractable seizures. General study points: Pre-surgery blood may have been undersampled, hiding some clones. Patients' HCMV serostatus was unknown; virus specificity rests on CDR3 similarity alone.

The protocol was immunoSEQ multiplex PCR, while the TCRdb copy is restricted to in-frame clones and leaves out a portion. In the table there are 300,000 to 400,000 clones, approximately 93% of which are singletons. Germline lookup yields CDR1 GTSNPN and CDR2 SVGIG (reference sequence). V was shortened by 1 base and J by 3 bases, with 9 bases between the two germline ends. The CDR3 spans 13 residues. V is TRBV30 and J is TRBJ1-2; TRBD1 might be the D (5 bases). This TCR came from a boy younger than two with tuberous sclerosis and intractable seizures. This material consisted of peripheral blood, taken approximately 5 months after surgery. CDR3 protein: CAWSAMGDYGYTF. CDR3 in DNA: TGTGCCTGGAGTGCCATGGGGGACTATGGCTACACCTTC.